This T cell receptor (beta chain) was retrieved from a study of blood T cell repertoires in COVID-19. In the authors' methods: Researchers report that nucleated cell counts were estimated from reference gene primer amplification. Assay: immunoSEQ multiplex PCR; the TCRdb copy retains only in-frame clones and omits some. D and trimming come from the DNA, and the V and J calls and clone size come from that table. The sample lists just over 650,000 clones; about 90% were seen once. Trimming removed 0 bases from V and 4 bases from J, with 13 bases in between. The CDR3 covers 15 residues. Germline-derived CDR1 and CDR2 are SGDLS and YYNGEE. This clone was seen a single time.

The V gene is TRBV9, the J gene TRBJ2-5; D may be TRBD2 (6 bases). This clonotype was sampled from a woman under 30 with acute or convalescent COVID-19. Specimen: peripheral blood. CDR3 region: CASSVGTSKTETQYF. The CDR3 DNA is TGTGCCAGCAGCGTAGGCACTAGCAAAACAGAGACCCAGTACTTC.